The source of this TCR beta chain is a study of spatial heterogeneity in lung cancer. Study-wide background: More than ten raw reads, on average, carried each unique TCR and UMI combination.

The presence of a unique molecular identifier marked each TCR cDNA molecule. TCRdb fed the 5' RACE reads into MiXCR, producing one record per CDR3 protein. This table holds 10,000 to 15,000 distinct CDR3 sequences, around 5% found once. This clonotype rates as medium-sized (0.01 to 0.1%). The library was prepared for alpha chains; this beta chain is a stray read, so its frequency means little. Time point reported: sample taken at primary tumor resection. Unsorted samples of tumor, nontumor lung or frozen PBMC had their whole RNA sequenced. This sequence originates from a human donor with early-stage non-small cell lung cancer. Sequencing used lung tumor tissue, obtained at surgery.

The CDR3 loop is CSARRTETQYF. The CDR3 DNA reads TGCAGTGCTAGACGTACGGAGACCCAGTACTTC. The chain couples TRBV20-1 to TRBJ2-5; D uncertain. V was pared by 2 bases and J by 5 bases, with 6 bases between. Germline-derived CDR1 and CDR2 are DFQATT and SNEGSKA (reference sequence). The CDR3 runs to 11 residues.